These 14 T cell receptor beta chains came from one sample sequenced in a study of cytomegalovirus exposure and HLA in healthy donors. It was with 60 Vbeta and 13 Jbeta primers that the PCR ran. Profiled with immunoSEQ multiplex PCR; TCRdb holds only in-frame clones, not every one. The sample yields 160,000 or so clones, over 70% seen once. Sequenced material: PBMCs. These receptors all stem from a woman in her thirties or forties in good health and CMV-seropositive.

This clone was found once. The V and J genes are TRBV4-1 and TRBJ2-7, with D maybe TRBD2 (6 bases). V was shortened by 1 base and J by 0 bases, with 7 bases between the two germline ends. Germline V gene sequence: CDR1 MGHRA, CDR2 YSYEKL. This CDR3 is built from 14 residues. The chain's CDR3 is CASSQGTNSYEQYF. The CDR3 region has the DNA TGCGCCAGCAGCCAAGGGACTAACTCCTACGAGCAGTACTTC.

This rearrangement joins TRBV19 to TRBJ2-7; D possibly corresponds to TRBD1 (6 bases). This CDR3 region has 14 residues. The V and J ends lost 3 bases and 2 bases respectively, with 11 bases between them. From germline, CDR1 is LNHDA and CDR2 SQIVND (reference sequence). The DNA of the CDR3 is TGTGCCAGTAGTATTGGGGGCAGTCCCTACGAGCAGTACTTC. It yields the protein CASSIGGSPYEQYF.

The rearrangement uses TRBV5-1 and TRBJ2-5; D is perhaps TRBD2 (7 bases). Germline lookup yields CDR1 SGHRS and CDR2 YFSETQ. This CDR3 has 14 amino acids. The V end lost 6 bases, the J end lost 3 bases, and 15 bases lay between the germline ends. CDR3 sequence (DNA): TGCGCCAGCACCCGCGGGGGCCCGGAAGAGACCCAGTACTTC. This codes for CASTRGGPEETQYF.

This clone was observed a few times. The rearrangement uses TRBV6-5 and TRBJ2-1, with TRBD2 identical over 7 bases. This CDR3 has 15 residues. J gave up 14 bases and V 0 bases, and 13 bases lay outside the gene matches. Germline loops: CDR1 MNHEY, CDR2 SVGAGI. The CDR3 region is CASSYSNGLVAKEFF. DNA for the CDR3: TGTGCCAGCAGTTACTCGAACGGACTAGTGGCGAAGGAGTTCTTC.

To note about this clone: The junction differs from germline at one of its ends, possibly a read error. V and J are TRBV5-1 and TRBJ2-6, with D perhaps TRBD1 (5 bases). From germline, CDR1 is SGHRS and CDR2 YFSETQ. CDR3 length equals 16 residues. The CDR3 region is CASRTVMTSGANGLTF. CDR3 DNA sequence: TGCGCCAGCAGAACGGTCATGACCTCTGGGGCCAACGGCCTGACTTTC. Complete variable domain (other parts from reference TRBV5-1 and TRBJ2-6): KAGVTQTPRYLIKTRGQQVTLSCSPISGHRSVSWYQQTPGQGLQFLFEYFSETQRNKGNFPGRFSGRQFSNSRSEMNVSTLELGDSALYLCASRTVMTSGANGLTFGAGSRLTVL.

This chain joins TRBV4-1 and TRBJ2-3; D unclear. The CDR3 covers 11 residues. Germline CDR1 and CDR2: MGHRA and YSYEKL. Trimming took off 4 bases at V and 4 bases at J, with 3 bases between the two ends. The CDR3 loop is CASSLADTQYF. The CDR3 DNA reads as TGCGCCAGCAGCCTCGCAGATACGCAGTATTTT.

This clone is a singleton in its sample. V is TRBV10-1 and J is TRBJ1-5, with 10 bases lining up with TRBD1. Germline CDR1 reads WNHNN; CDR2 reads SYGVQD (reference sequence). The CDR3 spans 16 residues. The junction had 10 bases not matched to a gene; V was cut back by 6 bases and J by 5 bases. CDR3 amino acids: CASRRFGQGVDQPQHF. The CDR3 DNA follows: TGCGCCAGCAGGAGATTTGGACAGGGGGTGGATCAGCCCCAGCATTTT.

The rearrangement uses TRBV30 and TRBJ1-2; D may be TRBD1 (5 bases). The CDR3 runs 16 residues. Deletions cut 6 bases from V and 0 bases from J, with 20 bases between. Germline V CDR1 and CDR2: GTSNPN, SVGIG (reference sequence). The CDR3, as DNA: TGTGCCTGTCCGAGGAGACAGCCACCTACTAACTATGGCTACACCTTC. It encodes CACPRRQPPTNYGYTF.

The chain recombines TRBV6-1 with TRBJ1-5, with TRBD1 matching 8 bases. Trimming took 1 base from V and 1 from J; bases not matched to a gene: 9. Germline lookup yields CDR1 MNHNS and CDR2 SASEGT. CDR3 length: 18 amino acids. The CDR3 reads CASSEGWAGGGSNQPQHF. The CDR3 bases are TGTGCCAGCAGTGAAGGGTGGGCAGGGGGCGGCAGCAATCAGCCCCAGCATTTT.

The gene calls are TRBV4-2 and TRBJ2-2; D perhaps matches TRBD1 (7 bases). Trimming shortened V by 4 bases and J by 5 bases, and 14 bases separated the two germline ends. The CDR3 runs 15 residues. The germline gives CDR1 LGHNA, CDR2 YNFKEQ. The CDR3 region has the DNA TGTGCCAGCAGCCCCGAGGGGGGACAGACCGGGGAGCTGTTTTTT. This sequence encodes CASSPEGGQTGELFF.

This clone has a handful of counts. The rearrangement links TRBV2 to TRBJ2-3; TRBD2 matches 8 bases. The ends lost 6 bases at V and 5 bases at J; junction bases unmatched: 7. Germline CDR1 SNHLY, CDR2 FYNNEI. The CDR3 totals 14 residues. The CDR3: CASSFSGGGDTQYF. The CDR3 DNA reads TGTGCCAGCAGCTTCAGCGGGGGTGGAGATACGCAGTATTTT.

The CDR3 DNA reads TGTGCCAGCAGCTTTGGCGGGGTCACAGATACGCAGTATTTT. This sequence encodes CASSFGGVTDTQYF. The rearrangement uses TRBV11-3 and TRBJ2-3, with D possibly TRBD2 on 6 matching bases. This CDR3 comprises 14 residues. V dropped 3 bases and J dropped 2 bases, with 9 bases sitting between them. The V gene's germline CDR1 is SGHNT and CDR2 YENEEA.

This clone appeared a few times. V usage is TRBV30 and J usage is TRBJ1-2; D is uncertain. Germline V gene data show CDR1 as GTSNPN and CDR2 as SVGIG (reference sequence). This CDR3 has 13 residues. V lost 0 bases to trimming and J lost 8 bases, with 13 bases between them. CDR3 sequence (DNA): TGTGCCTGGAGTGTACTGGGAGATGAGGGCTACACCTTC. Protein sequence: CAWSVLGDEGYTF.

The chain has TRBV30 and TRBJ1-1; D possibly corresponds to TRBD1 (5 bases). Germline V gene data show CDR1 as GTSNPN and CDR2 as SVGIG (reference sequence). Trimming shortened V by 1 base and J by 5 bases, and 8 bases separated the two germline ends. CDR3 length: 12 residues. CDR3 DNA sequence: TGTGCCTGGAGTGACGGGGGGACTGAAGCTTTCTTT. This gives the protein CAWSDGGTEAFF.